The present entry profiles one T cell receptor beta chain with its context. These data belong to a study of blood T cell repertoires in COVID-19. Study summary: Acute and convalescent COVID-19 samples came from the United States, Italy and Spain. In each case, the material was cDNA or gDNA derived from T cells, B-cell-depleted T cells, or PBMCs.

Per the study methods: From reference gene primer amplification, estimates of nucleated cell counts were derived. TCRdb's copy holds only in-frame clones and misses some; the assay was immunoSEQ multiplex PCR. The D gene and trimming were derived from the DNA, and the V and J assignments and clone size from that table. The sample consists of approximately 65,000 clones, roughly nine tenths of them appearing once. The clonotype comes from a woman aged 18-29 years with acute or convalescent COVID-19. Material: peripheral blood.

CDR3 in amino acids: CASGLLNEQFF. The CDR3 coding sequence is TGTGCTAGTGGTTTGTTAAATGAGCAGTTCTTC. The rearrangement uses TRBV12-5 and TRBJ2-1, with D unclear. Germline CDR1 is LGHNT and CDR2 is FRNRAP. V was clipped by 2 bases and J by 7 bases, with 3 bases between them. This CDR3 spans 11 amino acids.